This TCR beta chain was profiled in a study of OX40 agonist ivuxolimab in advanced cancers. The study, taken as a whole, reports: Researchers did not determine the expanded peripheral T cells' antigen specificity.

With respect to this clone: Its target is unknown.

The CDR3 loop spans 16 amino acids. J was trimmed by 5 bases and V by 1 base; bases with no gene match: 9. Germline V gene data show CDR1 as KGHSH and CDR2 as LQKENI. The timepoints at which blood was sampled were baseline, cycle 4 day 1, and cycle 7 day 1. Clones were read by immunoSEQ multiplex PCR, and TCRdb kept only the in-frame ones, dropping some. The data hold tens of thousands of clones, with approximately 90% observed a single time. This sample comprised CD4+ or CD8+ T cells sorted from blood, obtained in a trial of the OX40 agonist ivuxolimab. The chain uses TRBV18 and TRBJ2-5; 8 nucleotides agree with TRBD1. The origin of this receptor is an adult with an advanced solid tumor such as melanoma, head and neck, liver or kidney cancer. CDR3 bases: TGTGCCAGCTCACCACTATCCCAGGGGGCCGTTGAGACCCAGTACTTC. This sequence encodes CASSPLSQGAVETQYF.